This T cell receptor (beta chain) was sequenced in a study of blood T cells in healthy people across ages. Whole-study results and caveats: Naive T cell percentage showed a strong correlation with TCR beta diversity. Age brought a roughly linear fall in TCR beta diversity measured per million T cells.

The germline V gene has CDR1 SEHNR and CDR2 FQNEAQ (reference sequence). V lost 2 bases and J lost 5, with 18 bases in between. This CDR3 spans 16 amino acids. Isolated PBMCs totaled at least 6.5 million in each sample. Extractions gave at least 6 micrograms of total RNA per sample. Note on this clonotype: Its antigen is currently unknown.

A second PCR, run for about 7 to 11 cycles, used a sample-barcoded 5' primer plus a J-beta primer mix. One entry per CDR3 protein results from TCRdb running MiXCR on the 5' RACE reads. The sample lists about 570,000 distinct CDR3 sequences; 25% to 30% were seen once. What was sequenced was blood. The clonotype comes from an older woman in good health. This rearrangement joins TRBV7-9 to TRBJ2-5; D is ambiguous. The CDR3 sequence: CASSLYFGSMGETQYF. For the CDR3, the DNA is TGTGCCAGCAGCTTATACTTCGGTAGCATGGGCGAGACCCAGTACTTC.